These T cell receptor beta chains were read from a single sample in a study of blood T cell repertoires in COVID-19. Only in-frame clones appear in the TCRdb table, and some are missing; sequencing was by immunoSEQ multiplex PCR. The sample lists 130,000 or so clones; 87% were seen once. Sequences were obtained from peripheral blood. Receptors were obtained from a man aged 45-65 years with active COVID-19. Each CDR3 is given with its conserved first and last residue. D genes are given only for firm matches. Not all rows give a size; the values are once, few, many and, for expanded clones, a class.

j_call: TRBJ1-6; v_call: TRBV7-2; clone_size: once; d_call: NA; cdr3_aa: CASSLDRGPNSPLHF; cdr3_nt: TGTGCCAGCAGCTTAGATAGGGGCCCAAATTCACCCCTCCACTTT
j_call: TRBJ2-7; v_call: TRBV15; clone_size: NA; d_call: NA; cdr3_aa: CATSEGGGYEQYF; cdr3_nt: TGTGCCACCAGCGAGGGGGGGGGCTACGAGCAGTACTTC
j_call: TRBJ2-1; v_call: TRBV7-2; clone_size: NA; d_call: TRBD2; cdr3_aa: CASSPLAGGGAYEQFF; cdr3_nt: TGTGCCAGCAGCCCCCTGGCAGGCGGGGGGGCGTATGAGCAGTTCTTC
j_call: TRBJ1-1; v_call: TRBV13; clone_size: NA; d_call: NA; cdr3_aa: CASSLYRIRGQNTEAFF; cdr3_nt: TGTGCCAGCAGCTTATATCGTATTAGAGGTCAGAACACTGAAGCTTTCTTT
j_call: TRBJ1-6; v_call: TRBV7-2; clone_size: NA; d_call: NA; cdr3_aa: CASSYMAGGGNSPLHF; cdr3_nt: TGTGCCAGCAGCTACATGGCGGGGGGAGGTAATTCACCCCTCCACTTT
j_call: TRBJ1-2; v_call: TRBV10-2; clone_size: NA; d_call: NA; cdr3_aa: CASTPAGWGSKGYTF; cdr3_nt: TGCGCCAGCACCCCGGCGGGCTGGGGTTCTAAGGGCTACACCTTC
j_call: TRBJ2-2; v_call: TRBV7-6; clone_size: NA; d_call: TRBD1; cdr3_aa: CASSRQGGGELFF; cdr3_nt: TGTGCCAGCAGCCGACAGGGTGGCGGGGAGCTGTTTTTT
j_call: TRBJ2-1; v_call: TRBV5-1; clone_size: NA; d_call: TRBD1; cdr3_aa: CASSYGDRVGYNEQFF; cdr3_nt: TGCGCCAGCAGCTACGGGGACAGGGTGGGCTACAATGAGCAGTTCTTC
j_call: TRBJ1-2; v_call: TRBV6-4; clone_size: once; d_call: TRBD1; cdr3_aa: CASSEQGGYGYTF; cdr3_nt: TGTGCCAGCAGTGAACAGGGGGGCTATGGCTACACCTTC
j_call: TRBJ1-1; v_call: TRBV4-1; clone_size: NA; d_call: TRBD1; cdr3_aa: CASSPTGVLPEAFF; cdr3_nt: TGCGCCAGCAGTCCGACAGGGGTGCTCCCTGAAGCTTTCTTT
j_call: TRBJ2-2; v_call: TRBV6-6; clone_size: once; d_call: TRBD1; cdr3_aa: CASSQDRVVSGELFF; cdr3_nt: TGTGCCAGCAGTCAAGACAGGGTTGTGTCCGGGGAGCTGTTTTTT
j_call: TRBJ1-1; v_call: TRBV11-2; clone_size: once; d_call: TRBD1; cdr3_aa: CASSLTGQRNTEAFF; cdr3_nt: TGTGCCAGCAGCTTAACGGGACAGAGGAACACTGAAGCTTTCTTT
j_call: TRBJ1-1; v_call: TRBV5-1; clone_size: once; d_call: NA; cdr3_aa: CASSSDSQGNTEAFF; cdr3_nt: TGCGCCAGCAGCTCAGACAGCCAAGGGAACACTGAAGCTTTCTTT
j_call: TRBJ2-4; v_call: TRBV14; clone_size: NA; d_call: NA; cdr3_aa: CASSHFPGTGGDIQYF; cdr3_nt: TGTGCCAGCAGCCATTTCCCCGGGACCGGCGGGGACATTCAGTACTTC
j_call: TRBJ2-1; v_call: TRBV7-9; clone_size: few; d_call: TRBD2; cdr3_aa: CASSLVLAGGPYSKNEQFF; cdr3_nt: TGTGCCAGCAGCTTAGTGTTAGCGGGGGGACCCTACTCAAAGAATGAGCAGTTCTTC
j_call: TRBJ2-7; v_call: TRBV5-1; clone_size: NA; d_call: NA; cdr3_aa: CASSSLYEQYF; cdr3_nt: TGCGCCAGCAGCAGCCTCTACGAGCAGTACTTC
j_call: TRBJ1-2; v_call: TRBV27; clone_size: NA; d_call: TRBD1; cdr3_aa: CASSSGGPGLNTF; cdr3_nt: TGTGCCAGCAGTTCAGGGGGGCCGGGACTTAACACCTTC
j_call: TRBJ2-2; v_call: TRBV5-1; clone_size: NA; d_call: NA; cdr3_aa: CASSLGGDSMNTGELFF; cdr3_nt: TGCGCCAGCAGCTTGGGTGGGGACTCCATGAACACCGGGGAGCTGTTTTTT
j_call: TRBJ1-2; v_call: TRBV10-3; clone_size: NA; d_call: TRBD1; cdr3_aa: CAISGAEDRANYGYTF; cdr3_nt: TGTGCCATCAGTGGCGCTGAGGACAGGGCTAACTATGGCTACACCTTC
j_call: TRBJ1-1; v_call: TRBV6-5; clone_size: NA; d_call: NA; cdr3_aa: CASSRETEAFF; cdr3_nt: TGTGCCAGCAGTCGGGAGACTGAAGCTTTCTTT
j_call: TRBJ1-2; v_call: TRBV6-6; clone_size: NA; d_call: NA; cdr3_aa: CASRDTFNYGYTF; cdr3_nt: TGTGCCAGCCGGGACACCTTTAACTATGGCTACACCTTC
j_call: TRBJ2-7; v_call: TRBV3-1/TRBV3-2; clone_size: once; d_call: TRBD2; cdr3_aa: CASSPLSGGVEQYF; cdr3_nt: TGTGCCAGCAGCCCATTAAGCGGGGGGGTCGAGCAGTACTTC
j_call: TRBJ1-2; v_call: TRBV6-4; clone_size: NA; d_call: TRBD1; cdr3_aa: CASSDSAGGGGYTF; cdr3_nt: TGTGCCAGCAGTGACTCTGCAGGGGGAGGAGGCTACACCTTC
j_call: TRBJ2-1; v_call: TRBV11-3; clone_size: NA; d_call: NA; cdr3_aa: CASSLVGGGPWNEQFF; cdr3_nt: TGTGCCAGCAGCTTAGTAGGCGGGGGCCCATGGAATGAGCAGTTCTTC